This is a list of T cell receptor beta chains from one sample in a study of CD8 T cells in Susac syndrome. TCRdb reprocessed the immunoSEQ multiplex PCR reads with MiXCR, giving one entry per CDR3 protein. The sample has 150,000 to 200,000 distinct CDR3 sequences, 92% seen once. The source material was CD4+ T cells from PBMCs. The receptors originated from a human donor in good health. The CDR3 runs from the conserved cysteine through the conserved F or W. Clone sizes are given selectively: once, few, many, or a class where the clone is expanded.

v_gene,abundance,j_gene,CDR3aa
TRBV20-1,.,TRBJ1-5,CSASRQEPADQPQHF
TRBV12-3/TRBV12-4,.,TRBJ2-1,CASSLLAGEQFF
TRBV12-3/TRBV12-4,.,TRBJ2-2,CASSSGELFF
TRBV4-3,.,TRBJ1-4,CASSPLAGTTNEKLFF
TRBV5-1,.,TRBJ2-1,CASLPDSSYNEQFF
TRBV29-1,.,TRBJ2-7,CSVEANSYEQYF
TRBV7-2,.,TRBJ2-2,CASSSTGVNTGELFF
TRBV18,.,TRBJ1-3,CASSPLERSGNTIYF
TRBV5-4,.,TRBJ2-7,CASSLLAGGPKNEQYF
TRBV12-3/TRBV12-4,once,TRBJ1-1,CASSHTGTGGQAFF
TRBV15,.,TRBJ1-2,CATSSERAWSGYTF
TRBV18,.,TRBJ2-7,CASSPPPDTFLEQYF
TRBV11-2,.,TRBJ2-6,CASTFTGANVLTF
TRBV28,.,TRBJ1-2,CASSLLPSNGYTF
TRBV3-1,.,TRBJ2-5,CASSRREGETQYF
TRBV28,.,TRBJ2-3,CASSSGDGDTDTQYF
TRBV12-3/TRBV12-4,.,TRBJ1-2,CASSLTALGYTF
TRBV12-3/TRBV12-4,.,TRBJ2-5,CASSFAPQGRETQYF
TRBV6-1,.,TRBJ1-1,CASSEPGQGANTEAFF
TRBV7-9,.,TRBJ2-5,CASSPGLAGVSETQYF
TRBV3-1,.,TRBJ2-7,CASSQSISGTVTYEQYF
TRBV6-2/TRBV6-3,.,TRBJ2-7,CASSYGAGGNEQYF
TRBV9,.,TRBJ2-6,CASSVSPSGANVLTF
TRBV5-1,.,TRBJ1-1,CASSMTGMNTEAFF
TRBV5-1,.,TRBJ2-5,CASSLALEETQYF
TRBV28,.,TRBJ2-7,CASNLAGGYEQYF
TRBV30,.,TRBJ2-5,CACSPGEETQYF
TRBV19,.,TRBJ1-1,CASSPLGGEKTEAFF
TRBV18,.,TRBJ1-5,CASSPQGASGQPQHF
TRBV14,.,TRBJ2-7,CASSQDFVRSYEQYF
TRBV28,.,TRBJ2-2,CASSSFWELFF
TRBV28,.,TRBJ2-5,CASSIPQGMSQYF
TRBV6-5,.,TRBJ2-3,CASRTYTSSTDTQYF
TRBV14,.,TRBJ2-2,CASSQDLDGGASTGELFF
TRBV6-2/TRBV6-3,.,TRBJ1-2,CASSYRGRYGYTF
TRBV28,.,TRBJ1-5,CASSFSDQPQHF
TRBV9,.,TRBJ1-4,CASGENEKLFF
TRBV3-1,once,TRBJ1-1,CASSQEGQGRAFF
TRBV9,.,TRBJ2-7,CASSVGLAGGEQYF
TRBV7-9,.,TRBJ2-1,CASSSNLYNEQFF
TRBV7-9,.,TRBJ1-5,CASSRGAGHQPQHF